This T cell receptor beta chain emerged from a study of blood T cells in healthy people across ages. There are 15 residues in the CDR3. The V gene end was trimmed by 5 bases and the J gene end by 4 bases; junction bases not matched to a gene: 9. CDR1 DFQATT and CDR2 SNEGSKA come from the germline V gene (reference sequence). Isolation yielded PBMCs, at least 6 million per sample, in every case. Together with a sample-barcoded 5' primer, a J-beta primer mix was included in a second PCR lasting roughly 6 to 12 cycles. TCRdb itself ran the 5' RACE reads through MiXCR, one entry per CDR3 protein. Here the sample spans more than 800,000 distinct CDR3 sequences, about 30% being singletons.

The J gene is TRBJ2-5, the V gene TRBV20-1; TRBD2 agrees at 11 bases. The receptor was isolated from a woman older than 75 in good health. Input material: blood. The CDR3 sequence is CSAGPLAGGRETQYF. CDR3 nucleotide sequence: TGCAGTGCTGGACCCCTAGCGGGAGGACGAGAGACCCAGTACTTC.